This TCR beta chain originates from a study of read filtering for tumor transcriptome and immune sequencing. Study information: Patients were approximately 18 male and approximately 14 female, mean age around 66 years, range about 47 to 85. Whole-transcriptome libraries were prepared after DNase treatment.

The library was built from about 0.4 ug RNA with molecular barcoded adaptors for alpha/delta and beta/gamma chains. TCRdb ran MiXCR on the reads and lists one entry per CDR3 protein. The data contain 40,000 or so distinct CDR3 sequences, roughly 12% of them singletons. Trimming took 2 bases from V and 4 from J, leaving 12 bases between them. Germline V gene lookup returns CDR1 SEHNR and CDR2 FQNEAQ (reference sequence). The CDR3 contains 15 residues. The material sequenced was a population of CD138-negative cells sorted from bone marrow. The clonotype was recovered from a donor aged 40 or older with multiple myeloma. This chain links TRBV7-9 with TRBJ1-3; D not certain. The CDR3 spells CASSLSRSAGNTIYF. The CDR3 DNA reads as TGTGCCAGCAGCTTATCCCGATCGGCGGGAAACACCATATATTTT.